These 27 T cell receptor beta chains were all obtained from the same sample, sequenced in a study of cytomegalovirus exposure and HLA in healthy donors. Vbeta (60) and Jbeta (13) primers were used in the PCR. Repertoires were generated with immunoSEQ multiplex PCR, while TCRdb's copy carries only in-frame clones and drops some. This table holds some 210,000 clones, 77% found once. The source material was PBMCs. These receptors came from a woman younger than 45 in good health and CMV-seropositive.

V gene TRBV5-4 combines with J gene TRBJ1-1; D possibly corresponds to TRBD1 (5 bases). V gave up 4 bases and J gave up 7 bases, with 20 bases separating them. The CDR3 covers 15 residues. Germline lookup yields CDR1 SGHNT and CDR2 YYREEE (reference sequence). The CDR3 sequence is CASSGWGPGADEAFF. For the CDR3, the DNA is TGTGCCAGCAGCGGGTGGGGCCCTGGGGCCGATGAAGCTTTCTTT. The full variable domain, completed using reference TRBV5-4 and TRBJ1-1, is ETGVTQSPTHLIKTRGQQVTLRCSSQSGHNTVSWYQQALGQGPQFIFQYYREEENGRGNFPPRFSGLQFPNYSSELNVNALELDDSALYLCASSGWGPGADEAFFGQGTRLTVV.

V gene TRBV4-1 combines with J gene TRBJ2-1; D is perhaps TRBD2 (5 bases). V lost 1 base, J lost 4 bases, and 17 bases lay in between. The CDR3 has 17 residues. In germline, CDR1 is MGHRA, CDR2 YSYEKL. This CDR3 reads CASSQADSRTKYNEQFF. DNA of the CDR3: TGCGCCAGCAGCCAAGCGGACTCACGAACTAAGTACAATGAGCAGTTCTTC.

This chain connects TRBV6-1 to TRBJ2-1; the match to TRBD2 covers 12 bases. In germline, CDR1 is MNHNS, CDR2 SASEGT. Unmatched junction bases numbered 6, after V lost 9 bases and J lost 6 bases. The CDR3 sequence is 14 residues long. Here the CDR3 reads CASSTSGRFNEQFF. For the CDR3, the DNA is TGTGCCAGTAGTACTAGCGGGAGGTTCAATGAGCAGTTCTTC.

The chain is built from TRBV11-2 and TRBJ1-4; 7 positions match TRBD1. Germline CDR1 SGHAT, CDR2 FQNNGV. The V and J ends lost 4 bases and 7 bases, in that order; junction bases with no gene match: 3. This CDR3 spans 13 amino acids. The CDR3 DNA reads as TGTGCCAGCAGCTCGACAGGGTCTGAAAAACTGTTTTTT. Amino acids: CASSSTGSEKLFF.

This clone appeared once. The gene calls are TRBV6-6 and TRBJ1-1, with D possibly TRBD1 on 5 matching bases. Germline V gene data show CDR1 as MNHNY and CDR2 as SVGAGI (reference sequence). V was trimmed by 10 bases and J by 2 bases, leaving 14 bases between them. The CDR3 length is 13 residues. CDR3 sequence (DNA): TGTGCCACAATCCGGGGGGGTAACACTGAAGCTTTCTTT. Amino acid sequence: CATIRGGNTEAFF.

The chain combines TRBV19 with TRBJ1-5; D remains unclear. Germline V gene lookup returns CDR1 LNHDA and CDR2 SQIVND (reference sequence). The CDR3 has 14 amino acids. V was clipped by 2 bases and J by 7 bases, with 12 bases between them. The CDR3 DNA is TGTGCCAGTAGTATACGGGGTGGAGGCCAGCCCCAGCATTTT. This encodes CASSIRGGGQPQHF.

The V and J genes are TRBV19 and TRBJ2-7; 10 positions agree with TRBD1. Unmatched junction bases numbered 6, after V lost 1 base and J lost 3 bases. The CDR3 totals 16 residues. Germline V CDR1 and CDR2: LNHDA, SQIVND (reference sequence). Here the CDR3 reads CASSIGRTGGIYEQYF. The CDR3 DNA reads as TGTGCCAGTAGTATAGGACGGACAGGGGGAATCTACGAGCAGTACTTC.

This chain connects TRBV28 to TRBJ1-1, with D perhaps TRBD1 (5 bases). The CDR3 has 12 amino acids. The V and J ends lost 2 bases and 6 bases respectively, with 7 bases between them. Germline loops: CDR1 MDHEN, CDR2 SYDVKM. The CDR3 spells CASSLQGSEAFF. CDR3 coding DNA: TGTGCCAGCAGTTTACAGGGTTCTGAAGCTTTCTTT.

CDR3 loop: CASSFQSPLSASEQYF. The CDR3 nucleotides are TGTGCCAGCAGCTTTCAATCCCCGCTCAGTGCTTCCGAGCAGTACTTC. This rearrangement joins TRBV7-2 to TRBJ2-7, with D hard to call. This CDR3 is built from 16 residues. Trimming took off 3 bases at V and 6 bases at J, with 21 bases between the two ends. Germline lookup yields CDR1 SGHTA and CDR2 FQGNSA. Full variable domain (outside the CDR3, taken from reference TRBV7-2 and TRBJ2-7): GAGVSQSPSNKVTEKGKDVELRCDPISGHTALYWYRQSLGQGLEFLIYFQGNSAPDKSGLPSDRFSAERTGGSVSTLTIQRTQQEDSAVYLCASSFQSPLSASEQYFGPGTRLTVT.

A few counts support this clone. The J gene is TRBJ1-6, the V gene TRBV11-3; no firm D call. CDR1 and CDR2 from the germline V gene are SGHNT and YENEEA. Trimming removed 5 bases from V and 9 bases from J, with 11 bases in between. This CDR3 contains 13 residues. The CDR3: CASSLTTSSPLHF. CDR3 in DNA: TGTGCCAGCAGCCTTACTACCAGTTCACCCCTCCACTTT.

V gene TRBV27 combines with J gene TRBJ2-1; 8 nucleotides align to TRBD2. Germline loops: CDR1 MNHEY, CDR2 SMNVEV (reference sequence). The CDR3 spans 15 residues. V shed 5 bases, J shed 8 bases, and the junction held 11 bases outside the gene matches. The CDR3 region is CASSGQELAAHEQFF. CDR3 nucleotides: TGTGCCAGCAGTGGGCAAGAACTAGCGGCGCATGAGCAGTTCTTC.

This clone appeared a few times. The J gene is TRBJ1-2, the V gene TRBV10-3; 9 bases match TRBD1. In germline, CDR1 is ENHRY, CDR2 SYGVKD. V shed 0 bases, J shed 8 bases, and the junction held 13 bases outside the gene matches. This CDR3 contains 17 residues. The CDR3 nucleotides are TGTGCCATCAGTGAGTCGATGGGACAGGGCTGGTATGGCGGCTACACCTTC. Translating it yields CAISESMGQGWYGGYTF.

The count of this clone is one. The V gene is TRBV6-5, the J gene TRBJ2-1; 10 nucleotides align to TRBD2. The trim removed 6 bases at V and 3 bases at J, leaving 5 bases unmatched. The germline gives CDR1 MNHEY, CDR2 SVGAGI. The CDR3 covers 15 residues. Here the CDR3 DNA reads TGTGCCAGCAGCCCCGGGACTAGCGACTACAATGAGCAGTTCTTC. Translation: CASSPGTSDYNEQFF.

The V and J genes are TRBV7-2 and TRBJ2-4, with no clear D. The CDR3 extends over 14 amino acids. V was shortened by 5 bases and J by 4 bases, with 12 bases between the two germline ends. Germline CDR1 SGHTA, CDR2 FQGNSA. DNA of the CDR3: TGTGCCAGCAGCCCAGCACAGCCTAAAAACATTCAGTACTTC. Protein product: CASSPAQPKNIQYF.

This clone was seen once. The chain is built from TRBV6-1 and TRBJ2-7, with 9 nucleotides matching TRBD1. V was clipped by 4 bases and J by 2 bases; unmatched bases: 3. Germline-derived CDR1 and CDR2 are MNHNS and SASEGT. CDR3 size: 14 residues. The chain's CDR3 is CASSGGQGPYEQYF. The DNA for the CDR3 is TGTGCCAGCAGTGGGGGACAGGGCCCCTACGAGCAGTACTTC.

This clone has only a few counts. This chain uses TRBV10-3 with TRBJ1-1; D perhaps matches TRBD1 (5 bases). CDR1 is ENHRY and CDR2 is SYGVKD in the germline V gene. V gave up 6 bases and J gave up 0 bases, with 14 bases separating them. The CDR3 loop spans 15 amino acids. The CDR3 loop reads CAISERTGVNTEAFF. In nucleotides, the CDR3 is TGTGCCATCAGCGAGAGGACGGGGGTGAACACTGAAGCTTTCTTT.

The chain employs TRBV5-8 and TRBJ2-7; D might be TRBD2 (6 bases). Trimming removed 4 bases from V and 3 bases from J, with 17 bases in between. The V gene's germline CDR1 is SGHTS and CDR2 YDEGEE. The CDR3 sequence is 15 residues long. The CDR3 is CASSDTWRRGYEQYF. The CDR3 nucleotides are TGTGCCAGCAGCGATACTTGGAGGAGGGGCTACGAGCAGTACTTC.

The chain links TRBV7-2 to TRBJ1-1; D gene unclear. The CDR3 spans 13 residues. In germline, CDR1 is SGHTA, CDR2 FQGNSA. With 3 bases removed from V and 3 bases from J, the gap between germline ends came to 8 bases. CDR3 region: CASSFKGDTEAFF. CDR3 nucleotide sequence: TGTGCCAGCAGCTTTAAGGGAGACACTGAAGCTTTCTTT.

The chain links TRBV7-2 to TRBJ1-4, with D tentatively TRBD1 (6 bases). The CDR3 spans 15 residues. The V end was cut by 0 bases, the J end by 8 bases, with 13 bases between. CDR1 and CDR2 (germline): SGHTA, FQGNSA. CDR3 protein: CASSLAPGEGEKLFF. CDR3 bases: TGTGCCAGCAGCTTAGCCCCAGGGGAGGGCGAAAAACTGTTTTTT.

The chain couples TRBV9 to TRBJ1-6; D might be TRBD1 (5 bases). The length of the CDR3 is 15 residues. Trimming took off 5 bases at V and 10 bases at J, with 19 bases between the two ends. The germline V gene has CDR1 SGDLS and CDR2 YYNGEE. The CDR3 protein is CASSDMGRGGSPLHF. In DNA, the CDR3 is TGTGCCAGCAGTGACATGGGAAGGGGTGGGTCACCCCTCCACTTT.

This clone occurred a few times. CDR3 residues: CASSFGHSTDTQYF. CDR3 sequence (DNA): TGTGCCAGCAGCTTTGGACATAGCACAGATACGCAGTATTTT. The J gene is TRBJ2-3, the V gene TRBV7-9; perhaps TRBD1 as D (5 bases). V was shortened by 3 bases and J by 0 bases, with 7 bases between the two germline ends. The germline V gene has CDR1 SEHNR and CDR2 FQNEAQ (reference sequence). This CDR3 region has 14 residues.

The chain is built from TRBV28 and TRBJ1-4; D is undetermined. V was trimmed by 7 bases and J by 8 bases, leaving 8 bases between them. CDR1 MDHEN and CDR2 SYDVKM come from the germline V gene. CDR3 length: 11 amino acids. The CDR3 nucleotides are TGTGCCAGCACGCCGGGAGAAAAACTGTTTTTT. Protein product: CASTPGEKLFF.

The DNA for the CDR3 is TGCGCCAGCTCACAGTCCGGGACTAGCGGCAATGAGCAGTTCTTC. Its translation: CASSQSGTSGNEQFF. The chain employs TRBV5-1 and TRBJ2-1; 11 nucleotides align to TRBD2. Germline CDR1 reads SGHRS; CDR2 reads YFSETQ. This CDR3 has 15 amino acids. V shed 7 bases, J shed 6 bases, and the junction held 9 bases outside the gene matches.

The chain combines TRBV7-8 with TRBJ1-6, with D possibly TRBD1 on 6 matching bases. The germline V gene has CDR1 SGHVS and CDR2 FQNEAQ. V lost 5 bases and J 6 bases, leaving 14 bases between the germline ends. The CDR3 totals 15 residues. The CDR3 region is CASSERTEPNSPLHF. In DNA, the CDR3 is TGTGCCAGCAGCGAGCGGACAGAACCTAATTCACCCCTCCACTTT.

The J gene is TRBJ1-2, the V gene TRBV28; D is perhaps TRBD1 (6 bases). Trimming took off 6 bases at V and 5 bases at J, with 19 bases between the two ends. CDR1 and CDR2 (germline): MDHEN, SYDVKM. CDR3 size: 15 residues. The CDR3 nucleotides are TGTGCCAGCAGCCAGATTCGGGGGGCCCCGTATGGCTACACCTTC. It translates to CASSQIRGAPYGYTF.

The gene calls are TRBV28 and TRBJ1-5; perhaps TRBD1 as D (6 bases). Germline loops: CDR1 MDHEN, CDR2 SYDVKM. V was trimmed by 6 bases and J by 15 bases, leaving 21 bases between them. This CDR3 comprises 13 residues. The CDR3 DNA is TGTGCCAGCAGGGTAACAGGGATGGGTTCTCTGCATTTT. This translates into CASRVTGMGSLHF.

This clone showed up just a few times. The chain is built from TRBV29-1 and TRBJ2-5; D perhaps matches TRBD1 (5 bases). Trimming removed 7 bases at V and 5 bases at J, with 14 bases between. Germline assignment: CDR1 SQVTM and CDR2 ANQGSEA. The CDR3 runs to 12 residues. For the CDR3, the DNA is TGCAGCGGCCACCAGGGCATCGAGACCCAGTACTTC. Protein sequence: CSGHQGIETQYF.